This is a list of T cell receptor beta chains from one sample in a study of regulatory T cells in long-lasting Graves disease. TCRdb used MiXCR to reprocess the multiplex PCR reads, holding one entry per CDR3 protein. Among fewer than 450,000 distinct CDR3 sequences listed, around 22% were seen once. The sample was peripheral blood mononuclear cells (PBMCs), taken when the disease was refractory, from a patient treated with antithyroid drugs. The receptors shown here come from a female donor with Graves disease. Both conserved end residues are part of each CDR3. D genes are given only for firm matches. Rows may omit the clone size; those that give it use once, few, many or a size class.

j_gene,d_gene,abundance,v_gene,CDR3aa,CDR3nt
TRBJ1-5,-,-,TRBV6-1,CASSVMGEEVSNQPQHF,TGTGCCAGCAGTGTCATGGGGGAGGAGGTAAGCAATCAGCCCCAGCATTTT
TRBJ1-5,TRBD1,-,TRBV19,CASSAFLTGVSNQPQHF,TGTGCCAGTAGTGCCTTCTTAACAGGGGTAAGCAATCAGCCCCAGCATTTT
TRBJ1-1,-,few,TRBV6-1,CASSRSEAFF,TGTGCCAGCAGCCGGTCTGAAGCTTTCTTT
TRBJ2-7,TRBD2,-,TRBV25-1,CASSRDSGTYEQYF,TGTGCCAGCAGTCGGGATAGCGGGACCTACGAGCAGTACTTC
TRBJ1-1,-,few,TRBV30,CAWMMGGDTEAFF,TGTGCCTGGATGATGGGGGGGGACACTGAAGCTTTCTTT
TRBJ2-7,TRBD2,many,TRBV28,CASSLGTSGRGHEQYF,TGTGCCAGCAGTTTGGGGACTAGCGGGAGGGGCCACGAGCAGTACTTC
TRBJ2-6,-,many,TRBV7-8,CASSLALLDSSGANVLTF,TGTGCCAGCAGCTTAGCCCTACTGGACAGCTCTGGGGCCAACGTCCTGACTTTC
TRBJ1-6,TRBD1,many,TRBV6-5,CASITRLDREPPLHF,TGTGCCAGCATCACTCGATTAGACAGGGAGCCACCCCTCCACTTT
TRBJ2-7,TRBD2,many,TRBV20-1,CSVRKRGGTYEQYF,TGCAGTGTTCGTAAGCGGGGGGGGACCTACGAGCAGTACTTC
TRBJ1-6,-,-,TRBV19,CASSPGDITGFSPLHF,TGTGCCAGTAGTCCGGGGGACATTACAGGGTTCTCACCCCTCCACTTT
TRBJ2-2,-,-,TRBV11-2,CASSFLELTGELFF,TGTGCCAGCAGCTTCCTGGAGCTCACCGGGGAGCTGTTTTTT
TRBJ1-1,-,few,TRBV30,CAWSHLGVMNTEAFF,TGTGCCTGGAGCCACCTAGGAGTCATGAACACTGAAGCTTTCTTT
TRBJ2-5,TRBD1,many,TRBV28,CARIQGETQYF,TGTGCCAGAATACAGGGGGAGACCCAGTACTTC
TRBJ1-2,-,-,TRBV18,CASSPPAQPSAGRYTF,TGTGCCAGCTCACCACCGGCCCAGCCTTCTGCGGGGCGCTACACCTTC
TRBJ2-7,-,many,TRBV28,CASSPGTPYEQYF,TGTGCCAGCAGTCCCGGGACTCCCTACGAGCAGTACTTC
TRBJ2-4,-,many,TRBV2,CASSLGPEIQYF,TGTGCCAGCAGCCTGGGACCGGAGATTCAGTACTTC
TRBJ2-7,TRBD2,-,TRBV7-9,CASSSAPLAGGSSYEQYF,TGTGCCAGCAGCTCCGCCCCTCTAGCGGGAGGGAGCTCCTACGAGCAGTACTTC
TRBJ1-2,TRBD1,-,TRBV30,CAWSGGQFYGYTF,TGTGCCTGGAGTGGGGGACAGTTCTATGGCTACACCTTC
TRBJ2-5,-,-,TRBV18,CASSNREGETQYF,TGTGCCAGTTCTAACAGGGAAGGGGAGACCCAGTACTTC
TRBJ1-2,-,many,TRBV12-5,CASGLDPGTRAVGGYTF,TGTGCTAGTGGTTTGGATCCCGGGACAAGGGCCGTCGGGGGCTACACCTTC
TRBJ2-3,-,-,TRBV28,CASSSGPDTQYF,TGTGCCAGCAGTTCCGGCCCAGATACGCAGTATTTT
TRBJ1-2,-,-,TRBV29-1,CSVEDRSGGGTF,TGCAGCGTTGAAGATCGATCGGGTGGAGGCACCTTC
TRBJ2-5,TRBD1,many,TRBV6-1,CATGGTGRTKTQYF,TGTGCCACCGGCGGGACAGGGAGGACGAAGACCCAGTACTTC
TRBJ1-2,-,few,TRBV5-5,CASSLALGGLYGYTF,TGTGCCAGCAGCTTGGCCCTGGGGGGGCTGTATGGCTACACCTTC
TRBJ1-1,TRBD1,few,TRBV7-3,CASRFGTDLMNTEAFF,TGTGCCAGCAGGTTCGGGACAGACCTCATGAACACTGAAGCTTTCTTT
TRBJ2-7,-,many,TRBV28,CASSPGTSFSYEQYF,TGTGCCAGCAGTCCCGGGACATCATTCTCCTACGAGCAGTACTTC
TRBJ1-1,-,few,TRBV20-1,CSARVGGGTEAFF,TGCAGTGCTAGAGTTGGGGGAGGCACTGAAGCTTTCTTT
TRBJ1-1,-,-,TRBV16,CASSHGTWNTEAFF,TGTGCCAGCAGCCATGGGACATGGAACACTGAAGCTTTCTTT
TRBJ2-7,TRBD1,-,TRBV7-9,CASSFATGGYEQYF,TGTGCCAGCAGCTTCGCCACAGGGGGTTACGAGCAGTACTTC
TRBJ2-7,-,many,TRBV20-1,CSARDHSGLNPYEQYF,TGCAGTGCTAGAGATCATTCCGGACTCAATCCCTACGAGCAGTACTTC
TRBJ2-5,-,few,TRBV20-1,CSADGVQGREETQYF,TGCAGTGCCGATGGGGTGCAGGGCAGAGAAGAGACCCAGTACTTC
TRBJ1-2,-,-,TRBV20-1,CSAMPVLGIGYTF,TGCAGTGCAATGCCCGTGTTGGGCATCGGCTACACCTTC
TRBJ1-6,-,many,TRBV2,CASSPRDGYNSPLHF,TGTGCCAGCAGTCCTCGGGACGGATATAATTCACCCCTCCACTTT
TRBJ2-2,TRBD2,-,TRBV28,CASRLAGTGELFF,TGTGCCAGCAGATTAGCGGGTACCGGGGAGCTGTTTTTT
TRBJ2-7,-,-,TRBV4-2,CASSQDRFEGSEQYF,TGTGCCAGCAGCCAAGATAGGTTCGAGGGCAGCGAGCAGTACTTC
TRBJ1-2,-,few,TRBV12-3/TRBV12-4,CASSLVLRQSEDGYTF,TGTGCCAGCAGTTTAGTTCTAAGACAGTCGGAGGACGGCTACACCTTC
TRBJ2-7,-,many,TRBV6-1,CASSEPPSADYEQYF,TGTGCCAGCAGTGAACCCCCGTCTGCTGACTACGAGCAGTACTTC
TRBJ1-1,-,few,TRBV3-1,CASSQDRVRGPNTEAFF,TGTGCCAGCAGCCAAGATAGGGTAAGGGGTCCGAACACTGAAGCTTTCTTT
TRBJ2-1,TRBD2,-,TRBV24-1,CATSDSMTSGSSGNNEQFF,TGTGCCACCAGTGATTCGATGACTAGCGGTTCGTCGGGGAACAATGAGCAGTTCTTC
TRBJ2-2,-,few,TRBV5-1,CASSLVSGATGELFF,TGCGCCAGCAGCTTGGTTTCGGGGGCCACCGGGGAGCTGTTTTTT
TRBJ2-5,-,-,TRBV5-8,CASSPRSRGILETQYF,TGTGCCAGCAGCCCCAGAAGTCGGGGGATCCTGGAGACCCAGTACTTC
TRBJ2-4,-,-,TRBV6-2/TRBV6-3,CASSFDTKNIQYF,TGTGCCAGCAGTTTCGACACCAAAAACATTCAGTACTTC
TRBJ1-2,-,many,TRBV28,CASSPGGTFVYGYTF,TGTGCCAGCAGTCCGGGCGGGACGTTCGTTTATGGCTACACCTTC
TRBJ2-7,-,few,TRBV7-2,CASSPRGGSPLEQYF,TGTGCCAGCAGCCCGCGCGGTGGGAGCCCCCTCGAGCAGTACTTC
TRBJ1-1,-,few,TRBV9,CASSVDGSTNTEAFF,TGTGCCAGCAGCGTAGATGGGAGTACGAACACTGAAGCTTTCTTT
TRBJ1-5,TRBD1,many,TRBV7-8,CASSYRTDRSNQPQHF,TGTGCCAGCAGCTATCGAACGGACAGGAGCAATCAGCCCCAGCATTTT
TRBJ2-7,-,few,TRBV20-1,CSARDLFLSEQYF,TGCAGTGCTAGGGATCTGTTTCTCTCCGAGCAGTACTTC
TRBJ1-5,TRBD1,-,TRBV7-2,CASSTDRASNQPQHF,TGTGCCAGCAGCACGGACAGGGCTAGCAATCAGCCCCAGCATTTT
TRBJ2-1,-,-,TRBV12-3/TRBV12-4,CASSFSGDSSNEQFF,TGTGCCAGCAGTTTTTCGGGTGATTCCAGCAATGAGCAGTTCTTC